The rows below give T cell receptor beta chains drawn from one sample of a study of T cells in Graves' hyperthyroidism and ophthalmopathy. MiXCR, applied by TCRdb to the multiplex PCR reads, yields one record per CDR3 protein. The sample shows roughly 700,000 distinct CDR3 sequences, roughly a third of them seen only once. Sequencing was carried out using blood. Receptor source: a woman aged 40-49 years with Graves' hyperthyroidism. Each CDR3 is given with its conserved first and last residue. A D gene is named only where the DNA matches it firmly. Only part of the rows carry a size: once, few, many, or a class if the clone is expanded.

TRBV12-3/TRBV12-4	TRBJ1-4	NA	TRBD1	TGTGCCAGCAGTCTGAGCTCAGGGGGTAAGGTTGAAAAACTGTTTTTT	CASSLSSGGKVEKLFF
TRBV20-1	TRBJ1-2	NA	TRBD1	TGCAGTGCTAGATCACTTTACAGGGGTCGGACCTTC	CSARSLYRGRTF
TRBV20-1	TRBJ2-7	few	TRBD2	TGCAGTGCTAGAACTTCTAGCGGGGGTGTCTCGACCTACGAGCAGTACTTC	CSARTSSGGVSTYEQYF
TRBV7-2	TRBJ1-4	NA	NA	TGTGCCAGCAGCCGGCAGGGTTCCACTAATGAAAAACTGTTTTTT	CASSRQGSTNEKLFF
TRBV7-9	TRBJ1-1	many	NA	TGTGCCAGCAGCCCTACAGGAAACACTGAAGCTTTCTTT	CASSPTGNTEAFF
TRBV29-1	TRBJ1-4	once	NA	TGCAGCTTGACGGGTAGCGAGAGTAATGAAACACTGTTTTTT	CSLTGSESNETLFF
TRBV5-4	TRBJ2-5	many	TRBD1	TGTGCCAGCTCCTTGGACAGGGCGGATGAGACCCAGTACTTC	CASSLDRADETQYF
TRBV7-9	TRBJ2-5	few	NA	TGTGCCAGCAGCCCGGAGGCGGGGTGGGAGACCCAGTACTTC	CASSPEAGWETQYF
TRBV9	TRBJ2-7	NA	TRBD2	TGTGCCAGCAGCGTGAGCGGGAGCCCCTACAAGCAGTACTTC	CASSVSGSPYKQYF
TRBV7-3	TRBJ1-2	few	TRBD1	TGCGCCAGCAGCCAGCAAGGGGGCGGGCGCTATGGCTACACCTTC	CASSQQGGGRYGYTF
TRBV29-1	TRBJ1-5	NA	NA	TGCAGCGTTGACGACGGGGCCCGGCAGCCCCAGCATTTT	CSVDDGARQPQHF
TRBV4-3	TRBJ2-5	NA	TRBD1	TGCGCCAGCAGCTCTACCATTACAGGGGGCCAAGAGACCCAGTACTTC	CASSSTITGGQETQYF
TRBV6-5	TRBJ1-1	many	NA	TGTGCCAGCAGCCACCGACAGGACAACACTGAAGCTTTCTTT	CASSHRQDNTEAFF
TRBV24-1	TRBJ2-7	many	NA	TGTGCCACCAGTTCGTCAGGGGTTCCCTACGAGCAGTACTTC	CATSSSGVPYEQYF
TRBV7-9	TRBJ1-6	few	NA	TGTGCCAGCAGTTCACCCCGAACGAATTCACCCCTCCACTTT	CASSSPRTNSPLHF
TRBV29-1	TRBJ1-1	few	NA	TGCAGCGTGGAGGCCTCGAGAGCTTTCTTT	CSVEASRAFF
TRBV5-1	TRBJ1-2	few	NA	TGCGCCAGCAGCTTGGGGCAGGCCTTCTATGGCTACACCTTC	CASSLGQAFYGYTF
TRBV6-5	TRBJ1-2	many	TRBD1	TGTGCCAGCAGCCCGACCGACAGGGGTGGCTATGGCTACACCTTC	CASSPTDRGGYGYTF
TRBV4-3	TRBJ2-7	NA	NA	TGCGCCAGCAGCAGGTTGCCGGACAGCTCCTACGAGCAGTACTTC	CASSRLPDSSYEQYF
TRBV7-9	TRBJ1-4	NA	NA	TGTGCCAGCAGCTACCGGCCGGGGGATAATGAAAAACTGTTTTTT	CASSYRPGDNEKLFF
TRBV29-1	TRBJ1-1	many	NA	TGCAGCGTCGAGGGGAGGGAAGCTTTCTTT	CSVEGREAFF
TRBV20-1	TRBJ1-2	many	TRBD1	TGCAGTGCTAGAGGACAGGGGGATGGCTACACCTTC	CSARGQGDGYTF
TRBV7-2	TRBJ2-5	many	TRBD2	TGTGCCAGCAGCTTGGGCGGGGGGTCAGAGACCCAGTACTTC	CASSLGGGSETQYF
TRBV20-1	TRBJ1-1	few	NA	TGCAGTGCTCGACAGGAGTTTAACACTGAAGCTTTCTTT	CSARQEFNTEAFF
TRBV7-3	TRBJ1-1	many	NA	TGTGCCAGCAGCTGGACGGATAACACTGAAGCTTTCTTT	CASSWTDNTEAFF
TRBV12-3/TRBV12-4	TRBJ1-5	NA	TRBD1	TGTGCCAGCAGTCACGGGACAGGGGATCAGCCCCAGCATTTT	CASSHGTGDQPQHF
TRBV7-3	TRBJ1-5	few	TRBD1	TGTGCCAGCAGCCCCGCAGTGGACAGGAACCAGCATTTT	CASSPAVDRNQHF
TRBV29-1	TRBJ2-5	NA	NA	TGCAGCGTTAGGGGGGGGGGAGAGACGAAGTACTTC	CSVRGGGETKYF
TRBV25-1	TRBJ2-7	NA	TRBD1	TGTGCCAGCAGCCTACAGGGGATCAGCTACGAGCAGTACTTC	CASSLQGISYEQYF
TRBV5-4	TRBJ2-5	few	NA	TGTGCCAGTTCGTCCCGGACTTGGGAGACCCAGTACTTC	CASSSRTWETQYF
TRBV14	TRBJ1-2	many	NA	TGTGCCAGCAGCCAAGGATGGGCCTCCCGCGGCTACACCTTC	CASSQGWASRGYTF
TRBV25-1	TRBJ1-4	many	NA	TGTGCCAGCAGTGAGAAGAATGAAAAACTGTTTTTT	CASSEKNEKLFF
TRBV7-2	TRBJ2-7	NA	TRBD1	TGTGCCAGCAGTTTCCCCGGGACAGGGGAAGAGCAGTACTTC	CASSFPGTGEEQYF
TRBV6-5	TRBJ2-7	few	NA	TGTGCCAGCAGTTTCCGGACCCACCACGAGCAGTACTTC	CASSFRTHHEQYF
TRBV5-4	TRBJ1-2	few	NA	TGTGCCAGCAGTCCGCCTCCGGCCCTCTCGGGCTACACCTTC	CASSPPPALSGYTF
TRBV12-5	TRBJ1-6	many	NA	TGTGCTAGTGGTTCCGCCGGGATGCCTGCTTCACCCCTCCACTTT	CASGSAGMPASPLHF
TRBV29-1	TRBJ1-2	NA	NA	TGCAGCAGTTTAGGTAGAGCGAGTGGCTACACCTTC	CSSLGRASGYTF
TRBV9	TRBJ2-7	NA	TRBD2	TGTGCCAGCAGCGCCCGGGCTAGCGGGGGTTTCTACGAGCAGTACTTC	CASSARASGGFYEQYF
TRBV5-1	TRBJ2-7	NA	NA	TGCGCCAGCAGCTTGGCCTATCGGGTCGGGATAGGTGACTACGAGCAGTACTTC	CASSLAYRVGIGDYEQYF
TRBV7-8	TRBJ2-2	many	NA	TGTGCCAGTTCCAGAGGGGCGGGGTTCGCGAACACCGGGGAGCTGTTTTTT	CASSRGAGFANTGELFF
TRBV12-3/TRBV12-4	TRBJ1-2	few	NA	TGTGCCAGCAGTGAGCCAAACCCGACCCGGGACTATGGCTACACCTTC	CASSEPNPTRDYGYTF
TRBV4-2	TRBJ1-5	few	NA	TGTGCCAGCAGCCAAGATTGGGGCGAGAATCAGCCCCAGCATTTT	CASSQDWGENQPQHF
TRBV24-1	TRBJ1-2	many	TRBD1	TGTGCCACCAGTGATCCTGATACCGACAGGGCCTATGGCTACACCTTC	CATSDPDTDRAYGYTF
TRBV7-9	TRBJ2-7	many	NA	TGTGCCAGCAGCCCACGCTACCTGGGCACTGTCGGCGAGCAGTACTTC	CASSPRYLGTVGEQYF
TRBV7-9	TRBJ1-1	many	NA	TGTGCCAGCAGCTTACAGGATTACACTGAAGCTTTCTTT	CASSLQDYTEAFF
TRBV6-5	TRBJ2-7	NA	TRBD1	TGTGCCAGCATAGGACAGGGGCCCTACGAGCAGTACTTC	CASIGQGPYEQYF
TRBV6-5	TRBJ1-3	few	NA	TGTGCCAGCAGTTACGTCGAGAGCTTAAACACCATATATTTT	CASSYVESLNTIYF
TRBV19	TRBJ2-7	many	NA	TGTGCCAGTAGTATAGCGGACAGTACCTACGAGCAGTACTTC	CASSIADSTYEQYF
TRBV29-1	TRBJ2-3	many	NA	TGCAGCGCCCAAAACACAGATACGCAGTATTTT	CSAQNTDTQYF
TRBV10-1	TRBJ2-3	few	NA	TGCGCCAGCAGTGATGGCCTCATCACCACAGATACGCAGTATTTT	CASSDGLITTDTQYF
TRBV29-1	TRBJ1-2	NA	TRBD1	TGCAGCTTGTCCCCGGGACAGCTAAGGAATGGCTACACCTTC	CSLSPGQLRNGYTF
TRBV7-9	TRBJ2-1	NA	TRBD2	TGTGCCAGCAGCCCGGGCACTAGCGGAGGGGCTGAGCAGTTCTTC	CASSPGTSGGAEQFF